The T cell receptor beta chain under discussion was sequenced for a study of tumor and adjacent non-tumor tissue in lung cancer. Looking at the study overall: Patients comprised approximately eleven adenocarcinoma, a couple of squamous cell carcinoma and 1 small cell lung cancer. Aged roughly 30 to 76 years, patients included more than nine men and about five women with stage I to III disease. General study points: Significantly higher TCR diversity was found in tumor than normal lung. Top 100 clones took a larger repertoire share in normal lung.

V was shortened by 0 bases and J by 0 bases, with 12 bases between the two germline ends. The CDR3 contains 17 residues. Germline CDR1 is MNHEY and CDR2 is SVGAGI. The library came from three nested PCR rounds adapted from ARM-PCR protocols. TCRdb independently ran MiXCR on the multiplex PCR reads; one entry per CDR3 protein. The sample lists 80,000 or so distinct CDR3 sequences, more than 80% occurring once. A remark on this clonotype: What it binds is unknown.

RNA was extracted from bulk tissue without any cell sorting. More than 3 cm separated this lung sample from the edge of the tumor. Material for sequencing was distant non-tumor lung tissue. The TCR was taken from a man aged 60 to 69 with non-small cell lung cancer. This chain uses TRBV6-5 with TRBJ2-1, with a weak D call TRBD1 (5 bases). Here the CDR3 DNA reads TGTGCCAGCAGTTACTCACACAGGCCAAGCTCCTACAATGAGCAGTTCTTC. Its translation: CASSYSHRPSSYNEQFF.